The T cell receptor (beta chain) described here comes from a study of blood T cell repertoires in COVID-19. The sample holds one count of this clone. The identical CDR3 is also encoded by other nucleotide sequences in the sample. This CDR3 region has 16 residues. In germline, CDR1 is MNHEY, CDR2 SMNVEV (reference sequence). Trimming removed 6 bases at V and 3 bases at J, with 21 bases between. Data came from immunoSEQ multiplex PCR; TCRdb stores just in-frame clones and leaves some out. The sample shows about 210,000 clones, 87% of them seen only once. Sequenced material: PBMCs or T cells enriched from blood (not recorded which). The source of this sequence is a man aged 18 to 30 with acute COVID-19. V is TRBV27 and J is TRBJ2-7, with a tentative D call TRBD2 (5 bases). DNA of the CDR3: TGTGCCAGCAGGTATGGGCCCCTAGCAGGCTTCTACGAGCAGTACTTC. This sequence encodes CASRYGPLAGFYEQYF.